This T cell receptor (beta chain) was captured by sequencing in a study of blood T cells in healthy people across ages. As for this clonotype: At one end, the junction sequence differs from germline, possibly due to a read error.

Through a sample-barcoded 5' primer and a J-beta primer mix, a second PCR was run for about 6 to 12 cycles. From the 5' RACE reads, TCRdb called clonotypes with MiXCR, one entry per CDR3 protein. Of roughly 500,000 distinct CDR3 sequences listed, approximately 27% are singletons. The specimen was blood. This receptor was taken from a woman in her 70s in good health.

This chain's CDR3 is CASTFAGASIDTQYF. The CDR3 nucleotides read TGTGCCAGCACCTTCGCAGGGGCTAGCATAGATACGCAGTATTTT. The chain employs TRBV11-3 and TRBJ2-3; maybe TRBD1 (6 bases). CDR1 is SGHNT, CDR2 YENEEA, per germline. The CDR3 length is 15 residues.